This T cell receptor (beta chain) was sequenced in a study of shared clonotypes between healthy human individuals. Study-wide points: Among the subsets, naive ones generally showed larger estimated richness than memory ones.

Deletions cut 5 bases from V and 1 base from J, with 8 bases between. CDR3 size: 14 residues. In germline, CDR1 is SGHAT, CDR2 FQNNGV. The repertoire was sequenced with immunoSEQ multiplex PCR; TCRdb's copy has only in-frame clones and lacks some. The sample lists about 2.4 million clones; roughly 93% were seen once. For this clone: The antigen is unknown.

Adult Caucasians living in Nashville, Tennessee made up all of the donors. Sequenced: naive CD4+ T cells from PBMCs. The subset: CD45RA+ positively selected. This clonotype originated in a man between 18 and 29 years old in good health. Some clones in this sample may be carry-over from other donors' samples. The chain combines TRBV11-2 with TRBJ2-2; D gene uncertain. In DNA form, the CDR3 reads TGTGCCAGCAGCCATTTAGTGAACACCGGGGAGCTGTTTTTT. Amino acid sequence: CASSHLVNTGELFF.